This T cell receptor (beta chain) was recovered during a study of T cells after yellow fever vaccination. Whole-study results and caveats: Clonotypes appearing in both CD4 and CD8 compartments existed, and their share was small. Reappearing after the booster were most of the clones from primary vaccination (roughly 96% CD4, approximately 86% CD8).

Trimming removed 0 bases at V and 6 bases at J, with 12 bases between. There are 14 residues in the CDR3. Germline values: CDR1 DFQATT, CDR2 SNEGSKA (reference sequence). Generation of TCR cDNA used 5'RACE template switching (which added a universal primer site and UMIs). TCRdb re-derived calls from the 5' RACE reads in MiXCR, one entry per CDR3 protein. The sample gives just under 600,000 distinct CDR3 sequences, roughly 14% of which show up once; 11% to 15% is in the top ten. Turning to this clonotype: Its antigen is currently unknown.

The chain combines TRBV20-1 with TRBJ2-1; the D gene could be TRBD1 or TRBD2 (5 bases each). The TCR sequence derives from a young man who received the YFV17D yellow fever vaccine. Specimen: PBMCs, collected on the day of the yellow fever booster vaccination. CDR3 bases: TGCAGTGCTAGAGATCGGGACCGACTCAATGAGCAGTTCTTC. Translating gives CSARDRDRLNEQFF.